The T cell receptor (beta chain) described here comes from a study of cytomegalovirus exposure and HLA in healthy donors. General observations from the study: In a later analysis, at a false discovery rate of 0.05, about 17,000 TCR beta sequences matched HLA alleles.

The CDR3 runs 16 residues. The V gene lost 2 bases and the J gene lost 5 bases, with 19 bases spanning the gap. Germline CDR1 MNHEY, CDR2 SMNVEV (reference sequence). This clone was observed once. Its antigen is unidentified. The donors gave bone marrow, and they were healthy. The PCR had 60 Vbeta and 13 Jbeta primers. The protocol was immunoSEQ multiplex PCR, while the TCRdb copy is restricted to in-frame clones and leaves out a portion. This sample has 100,000 to 150,000 clones, with around 78% found just once. J is TRBJ2-7 and V is TRBV27, with D maybe TRBD1 (5 bases). Sequenced: PBMCs. The clonotype originates from a woman between 50 and 59 years old in good health and CMV-seronegative. In DNA form, the CDR3 reads TGTGCCAGCAGTTTAAGCGTCAACAGGTTGATTGACGAGCAGTACTTC. Its protein is CASSLSVNRLIDEQYF.